Detailed here is one TCR beta chain. The data were obtained in a study of cytomegalovirus exposure and HLA in healthy donors. In germline, CDR1 is SGDLS, CDR2 YYNGEE. Germline trimming cut 0 bases from V and 6 bases from J; bases unmatched to any gene: 3. The CDR3 extends over 15 amino acids. Both 60 Vbeta primers and 13 Jbeta primers went into the PCR. Authors' analysis steps: Counted up in a later analysis, unique TCR beta chains came to 60 million to 95 million, with about 9.9 million shared. The repertoire was sequenced with immunoSEQ multiplex PCR; TCRdb's copy has only in-frame clones and lacks some. V and J calls plus clone size are reproduced from that table; the DNA served to infer D and trimming. This table has approximately 170,000 clones, around 81% appearing once.

This sequence joins TRBV9 and TRBJ1-6, with 7 positions matching TRBD1. Sequencing used PBMCs. This TCR was recovered from a woman under 40 in good health and CMV-seropositive. CDR3 DNA sequence: TGTGCCAGCAGCGTAGGCCAGGGGGGTAATTCACCCCTCCACTTT. Amino acid sequence: CASSVGQGGNSPLHF.